The following is a TCR beta chain sequence with its context. Which antigen it targets is not known. No base quality values were provided; no much bigger clone lies one nucleotide off. TCRbeta CDR3 regions were amplified from genomic DNA using the immunoSEQ Assay, a bias-controlled multiplex PCR. On the study's bioinformatics: Nucleated cell counts per sample were estimated from amplification of reference gene primers within the assay. To quantify the absolute abundance of each unique TCRbeta CDR3 rearrangement, sequence reads were collapsed and filtered. For each sample, productive Simpson clonality was calculated as the square root of Simpson's diversity index across productive rearrangements. The immuneACCESS repertoire file appears here via TCRdb, limited to in-frame rearrangements. These files lack a portion of the clones; in checked studies, under half of the deficit traces to unresolved V genes, and the cause of the others is not known. The V and J calls and clone size are taken from that table; D and trimming were inferred from the DNA. In this sample the table shows over 130,000 clones, under 90% of which occur a single time. 3.9% of the sample is held by the ten biggest clonotypes.

In the prospective study, participants were about 18 to 90 years old, resided in under 30 geographic areas of the United States, and were enrolled through a virtual design. Cohort assignment in the prospective study relied on participant-reported clinical history from a screening survey and a study questionnaire. In the prospective study, whole blood, serum and a nasopharyngeal or oropharyngeal swab were collected from each participant by mobile phlebotomists. Over an approximately 2-month period, participants in the prospective study had the option of providing additional blood draws and questionnaires. Prospective study blood samples were shipped either frozen or at room temperature before DNA extraction. The source of the sample is a study of blood T cell repertoires in COVID-19 (dated by TCRdb to the early 2020s). A note on the overall study: Recovered participants in ImmuneRACE Cohort 3 were defined by two consecutive negative NP/OP PCR tests, clearance by a healthcare professional, or resolution of symptoms. The prospective study material was composed of cDNA or gDNA derived from T cells, B-cell-depleted T cells, or PBMCs. Subjects who had been exposed to COVID-19, were actively infected with it, or had recovered from it provided the deeply sampled blood TCRbeta repertoires that made up the dataset. Samples were obtained from the ongoing ImmuneRACE study (first 160 participants) and from over 1,000 subjects provided by 6 global collaborators. Where available, HLA class I and class II types were obtained from metadata supplied by the sample provider rather than from assay-based typing. Nearly every sample came with metadata listing a de-identified subject ID, COVID-19 status, age in years and sex. Samples covering the acute and convalescent phases of COVID-19 were provided by collaborators in the United States, Italy and Spain. The repertoires were made available in a free public database intended to serve as a resource for research on the immune response to SARS-CoV-2.

General conclusions and limits of the study: The quantity of clinical and demographic metadata differed by source and by participant and was supplied without curation.

CDR1 and CDR2 were assigned from the germline V gene as SGHRS and YFSETQ. V ends up 0 bases short and J 6 bases short, with an unmatched junction base count of 5. Counted from cysteine to phenylalanine, this CDR3 has 15 amino acids. Kept here is only the CDR3 DNA, which spans 45 bases and is read in frame from base 1. The sequence joins TRBV5-1 to TRBJ1-2; the central 10 bases match TRBD1. This sequence was found in a man in his fifties in a cohort exposed to, infected with or recovered from COVID-19 (not recorded which). Sequenced sample: PBMCs or T cells enriched from blood (not recorded which). The CDR3 protein sequence reads: CASSLEGQGLDGYTF. The bases are TGCGCCAGCAGCTTGGAGGGACAGGGGTTGGATGGCTACACCTTC.